This T cell receptor (beta chain) was profiled in a study of blood T cell repertoires in COVID-19. Background on the study: T cells, B-cell-depleted T cells, or PBMCs supplied cDNA or gDNA.

Per the original methods: Estimation of nucleated cell counts was performed using reference gene primer amplification. Sequencing used immunoSEQ multiplex PCR; TCRdb keeps in-frame clones, though not all of them. That table supplies the V and J calls and clone size; D and trimming were determined from the DNA. This sample has over 250,000 clones; roughly 80% occur once, and the top ten carry around 5%. Per germline, CDR1 MGHDK and CDR2 SYGVNS. The CDR3 loop spans 14 amino acids. J lost 2 bases, V lost 9 bases, and 8 bases had no gene match. J is TRBJ2-7 and V is TRBV25-1, with 9 bases that match TRBD2. This receptor was identified in a man aged 40-55 years who had been exposed to COVID-19. Sequenced sample: PBMCs or T cells enriched from blood (not recorded which). This chain's CDR3 is CASGSGGRAYEQYF. In DNA form, the CDR3 reads TGTGCCAGTGGGTCTGGCGGGAGGGCCTACGAGCAGTACTTC.